This T cell receptor beta chain was sequenced for a study of blood T cell repertoires in COVID-19. Whole-study context: In each case, the material was cDNA or gDNA derived from T cells, B-cell-depleted T cells, or PBMCs.

This clone was recorded a few times. Clones were read by immunoSEQ multiplex PCR, and TCRdb kept only the in-frame ones, dropping some. The sample records about 140,000 clones, over 80% being singletons. This CDR3 region has 15 residues. V was pared by 4 bases and J by 2 bases, with 6 bases of the junction left unmatched. Germline loops: CDR1 SGHRS, CDR2 YFSETQ. This TCR was sampled from a man aged 50 or older who had recovered from COVID-19. This chain links TRBV5-1 with TRBJ1-3, with TRBD1 matching over 7 bases. Sequenced input: peripheral blood. CDR3 nucleotide sequence: TGCGCCAGCAGCCTGGATGGGACAGCTGGAAACACCATATATTTT. Translated: CASSLDGTAGNTIYF.